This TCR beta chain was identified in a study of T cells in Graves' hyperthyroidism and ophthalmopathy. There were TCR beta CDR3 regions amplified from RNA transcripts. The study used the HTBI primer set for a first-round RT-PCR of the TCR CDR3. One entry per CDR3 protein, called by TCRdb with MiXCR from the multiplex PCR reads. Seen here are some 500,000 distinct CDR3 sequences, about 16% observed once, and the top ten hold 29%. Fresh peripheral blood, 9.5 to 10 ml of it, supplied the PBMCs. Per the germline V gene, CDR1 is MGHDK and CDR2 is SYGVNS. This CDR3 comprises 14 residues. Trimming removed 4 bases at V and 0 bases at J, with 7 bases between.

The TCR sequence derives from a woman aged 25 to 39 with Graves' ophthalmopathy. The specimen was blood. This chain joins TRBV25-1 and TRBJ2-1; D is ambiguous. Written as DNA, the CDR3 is TGTGCCAGCAGTGCGGTAAGCTCCTACAATGAGCAGTTCTTC. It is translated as CASSAVSSYNEQFF.